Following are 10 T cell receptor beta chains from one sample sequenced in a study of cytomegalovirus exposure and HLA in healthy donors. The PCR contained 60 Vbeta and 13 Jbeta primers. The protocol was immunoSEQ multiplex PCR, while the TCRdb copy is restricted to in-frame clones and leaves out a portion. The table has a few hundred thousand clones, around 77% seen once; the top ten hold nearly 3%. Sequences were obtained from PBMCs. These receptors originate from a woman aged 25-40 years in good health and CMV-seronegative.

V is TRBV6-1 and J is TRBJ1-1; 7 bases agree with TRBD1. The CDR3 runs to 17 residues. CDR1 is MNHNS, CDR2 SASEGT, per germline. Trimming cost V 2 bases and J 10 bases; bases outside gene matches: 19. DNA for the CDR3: TGTGCCAGCAGTGAAAGGGGGCAGGGTTCTTGGGTTTTTGGAGCTTTCTTT. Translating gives CASSERGQGSWVFGAFF.

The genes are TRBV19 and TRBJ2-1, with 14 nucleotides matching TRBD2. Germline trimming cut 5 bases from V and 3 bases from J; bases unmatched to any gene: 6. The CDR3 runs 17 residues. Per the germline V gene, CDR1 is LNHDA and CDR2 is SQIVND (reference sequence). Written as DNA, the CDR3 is TGTGCCAGTAGTTCATGGACTAGCGGGAGGTACTACAATGAGCAGTTCTTC. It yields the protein CASSSWTSGRYYNEQFF.

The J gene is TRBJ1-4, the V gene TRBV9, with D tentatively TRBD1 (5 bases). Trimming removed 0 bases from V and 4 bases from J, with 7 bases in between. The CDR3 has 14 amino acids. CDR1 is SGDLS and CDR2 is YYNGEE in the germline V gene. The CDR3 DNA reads TGTGCCAGCAGCGTAGGACAGATTAATGAAAAACTGTTTTTT. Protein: CASSVGQINEKLFF.

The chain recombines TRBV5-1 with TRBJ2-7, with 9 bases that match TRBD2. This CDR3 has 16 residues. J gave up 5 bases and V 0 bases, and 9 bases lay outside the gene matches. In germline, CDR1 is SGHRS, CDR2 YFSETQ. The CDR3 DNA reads TGCGCCAGCAGCTTGGCGGGCTGGGGACTAGCTGACGAGCAGTACTTC. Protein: CASSLAGWGLADEQYF.

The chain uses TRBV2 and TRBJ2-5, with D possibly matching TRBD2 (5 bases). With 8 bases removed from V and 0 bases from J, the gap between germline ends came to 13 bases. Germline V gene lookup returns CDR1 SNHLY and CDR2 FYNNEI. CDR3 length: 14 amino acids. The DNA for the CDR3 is TGTGCCAGCCGGAGGAGTGCGTACCAAGAGACCCAGTACTTC. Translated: CASRRSAYQETQYF.

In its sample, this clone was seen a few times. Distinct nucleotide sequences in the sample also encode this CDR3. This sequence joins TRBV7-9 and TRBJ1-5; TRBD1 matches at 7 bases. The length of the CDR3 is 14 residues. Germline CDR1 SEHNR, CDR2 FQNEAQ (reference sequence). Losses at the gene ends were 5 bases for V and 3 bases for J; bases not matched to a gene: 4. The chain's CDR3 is CASSTGQVNQPQHF. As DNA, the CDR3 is TGTGCCAGCAGCACTGGACAGGTCAATCAGCCCCAGCATTTT.

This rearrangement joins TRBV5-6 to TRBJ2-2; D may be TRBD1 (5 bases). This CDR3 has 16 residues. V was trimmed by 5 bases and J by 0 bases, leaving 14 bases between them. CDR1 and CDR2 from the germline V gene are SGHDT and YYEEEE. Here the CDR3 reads CASRKNRITNTGELFF. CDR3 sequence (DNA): TGTGCCAGCAGGAAGAACAGGATAACGAACACCGGGGAGCTGTTTTTT.

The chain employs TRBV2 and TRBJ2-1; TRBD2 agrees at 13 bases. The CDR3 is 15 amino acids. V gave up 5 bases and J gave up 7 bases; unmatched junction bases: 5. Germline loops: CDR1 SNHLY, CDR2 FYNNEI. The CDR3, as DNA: TGTGCCAGCAGTCCGGGACTAGCGGGACGGAATGAGCAGTTCTTC. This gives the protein CASSPGLAGRNEQFF.

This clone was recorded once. CDR3 nucleotide sequence: TGTGCCACCAGCAGGGGTCGTACGGGGTACAATGAGCAGTTCTTC. Protein sequence: CATSRGRTGYNEQFF. The chain employs TRBV15 and TRBJ2-1; a possible D gene is TRBD2 (5 bases). Trimming left V 3 bases short and J 4 bases short, with 13 bases between. Germline CDR1 reads LNHNV; CDR2 reads YYDKDF (reference sequence). The CDR3 sequence is 15 residues long.

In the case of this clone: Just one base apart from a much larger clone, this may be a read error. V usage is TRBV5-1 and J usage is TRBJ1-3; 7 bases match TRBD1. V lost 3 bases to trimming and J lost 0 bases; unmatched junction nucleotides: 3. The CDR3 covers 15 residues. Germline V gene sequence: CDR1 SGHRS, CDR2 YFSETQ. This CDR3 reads CASSSQGYSGNTIYF. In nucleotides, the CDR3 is TGCGCCAGCAGCTCACAGGGGTACTCTGGAAACACCATATATTTT.